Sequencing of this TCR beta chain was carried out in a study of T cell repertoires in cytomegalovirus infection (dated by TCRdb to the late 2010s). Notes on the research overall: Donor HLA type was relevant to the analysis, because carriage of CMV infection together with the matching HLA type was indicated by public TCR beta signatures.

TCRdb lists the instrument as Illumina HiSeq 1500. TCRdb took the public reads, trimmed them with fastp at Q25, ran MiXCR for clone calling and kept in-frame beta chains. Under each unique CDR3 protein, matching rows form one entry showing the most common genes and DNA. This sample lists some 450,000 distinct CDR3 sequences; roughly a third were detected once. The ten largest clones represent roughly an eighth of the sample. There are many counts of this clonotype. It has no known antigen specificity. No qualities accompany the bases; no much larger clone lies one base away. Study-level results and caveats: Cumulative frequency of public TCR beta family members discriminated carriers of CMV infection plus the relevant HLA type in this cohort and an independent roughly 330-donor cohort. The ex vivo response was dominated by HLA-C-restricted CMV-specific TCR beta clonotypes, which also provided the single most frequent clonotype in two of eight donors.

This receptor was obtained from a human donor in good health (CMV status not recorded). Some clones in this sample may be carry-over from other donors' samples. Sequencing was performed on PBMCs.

The CDR3 has the sequence CASSLWTSSSYNEQFF. The DNA sequence is as follows: TGTGCCAGCAGCCTCTGGACTAGCAGCTCCTACAATGAGCAGTTCTTC. The V and J segments used are TRBV7-8 and TRBJ2-1; 8 bases in between match TRBD2. The V end gives up 5 bases and the J end 0 bases, leaving 6 bases in the junction not matched to a gene. CDR1 and CDR2 (SGHVS, FQNEAQ) derive from the germline V gene. Inclusive of the bounding cysteine and phenylalanine, the CDR3 is 16 residues long. Of all the DNA, just the CDR3 is kept, 48 bases in frame from base 1. The CDR3, completed at both ends by the reference TRBV7-8 and TRBJ2-1 genes, gives the full variable domain GAGVSQSPRYKVAKRGQDVALRCDPISGHVSLFWYQQALGQGPEFLTYFQNEAQLDKSGLPSDRFFAERPEGSVSTLKIQRTQQEDSAVYLCASSLWTSSSYNEQFFGPGTRLTVL.